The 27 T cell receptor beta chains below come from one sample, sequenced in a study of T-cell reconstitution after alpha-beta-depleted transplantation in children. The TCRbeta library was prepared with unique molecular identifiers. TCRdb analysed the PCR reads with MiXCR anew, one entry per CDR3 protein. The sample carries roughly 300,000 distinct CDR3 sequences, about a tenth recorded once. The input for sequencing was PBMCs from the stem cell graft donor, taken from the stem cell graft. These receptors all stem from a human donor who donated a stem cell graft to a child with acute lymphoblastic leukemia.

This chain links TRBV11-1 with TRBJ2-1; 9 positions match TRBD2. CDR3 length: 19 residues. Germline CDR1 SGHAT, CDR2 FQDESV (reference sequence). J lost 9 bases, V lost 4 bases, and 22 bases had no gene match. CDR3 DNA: TGTGCCAGCAGCTCAGTCACCCGACAGGTTCTCGGGACTAGCTCTGAGCAGTTCTTC. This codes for CASSSVTRQVLGTSSEQFF.

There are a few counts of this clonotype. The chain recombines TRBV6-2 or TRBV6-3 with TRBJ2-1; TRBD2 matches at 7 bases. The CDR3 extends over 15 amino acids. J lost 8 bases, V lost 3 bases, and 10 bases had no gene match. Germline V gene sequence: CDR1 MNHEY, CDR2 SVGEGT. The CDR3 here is CASSYPPREGDEQFF. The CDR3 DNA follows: TGTGCCAGCAGTTATCCCCCCAGGGAGGGCGATGAGCAGTTCTTC.

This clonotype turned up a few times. The CDR3 protein is CSVARIGAGELFF. In DNA form, the CDR3 reads TGCAGCGTTGCGAGAATAGGGGCCGGGGAGCTGTTTTTT. V gene TRBV29-1 combines with J gene TRBJ2-2; TRBD1 is a possible D gene (5 bases). The CDR3 has 13 amino acids. The germline V and J ends were trimmed by 4 bases and 6 bases, with 12 bases remaining between them. Germline CDR1 is SQVTM and CDR2 is ANQGSEA.

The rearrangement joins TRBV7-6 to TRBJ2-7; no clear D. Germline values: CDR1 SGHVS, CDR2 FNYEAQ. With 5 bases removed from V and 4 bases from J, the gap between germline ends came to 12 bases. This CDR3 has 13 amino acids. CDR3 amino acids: CASSHGSFYEQYF. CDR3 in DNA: TGTGCCAGCAGCCACGGCTCATTTTACGAGCAGTACTTC.

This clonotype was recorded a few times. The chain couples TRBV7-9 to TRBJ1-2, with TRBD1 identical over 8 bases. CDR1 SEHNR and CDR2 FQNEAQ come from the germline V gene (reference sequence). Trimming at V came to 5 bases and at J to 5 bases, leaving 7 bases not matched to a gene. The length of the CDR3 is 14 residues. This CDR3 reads CASSGRDRIYGYTF. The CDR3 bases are TGTGCCAGCAGCGGAAGGGACAGGATATATGGCTACACCTTC.

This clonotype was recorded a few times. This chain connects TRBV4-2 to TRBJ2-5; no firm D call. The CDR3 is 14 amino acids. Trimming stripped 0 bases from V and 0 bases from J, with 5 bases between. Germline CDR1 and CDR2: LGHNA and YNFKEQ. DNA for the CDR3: TGTGCCAGCAGCCAAGAGTGGTACCAAGAGACCCAGTACTTC. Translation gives CASSQEWYQETQYF.

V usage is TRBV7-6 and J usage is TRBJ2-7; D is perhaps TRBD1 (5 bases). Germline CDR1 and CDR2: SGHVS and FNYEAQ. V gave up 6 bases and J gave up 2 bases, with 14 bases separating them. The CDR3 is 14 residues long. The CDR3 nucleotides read TGTGCCAGCAGTTCATGGGGCCCGACCTACGAGCAGTACTTC. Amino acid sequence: CASSSWGPTYEQYF.

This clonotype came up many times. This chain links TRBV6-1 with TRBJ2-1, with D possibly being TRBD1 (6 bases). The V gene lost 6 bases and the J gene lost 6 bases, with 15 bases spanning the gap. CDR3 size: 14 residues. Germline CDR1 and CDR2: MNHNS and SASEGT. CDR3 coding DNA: TGTGCCAGCAGGCCTGACTGGGGGCTCAATGAGCAGTTCTTC. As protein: CASRPDWGLNEQFF.

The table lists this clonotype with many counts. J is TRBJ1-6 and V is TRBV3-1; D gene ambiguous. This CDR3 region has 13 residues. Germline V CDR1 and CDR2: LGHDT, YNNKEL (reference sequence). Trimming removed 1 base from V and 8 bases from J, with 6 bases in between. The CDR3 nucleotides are TGTGCCAGCAGCCAAGGGCCCGATTCACCCCTCCACTTT. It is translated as CASSQGPDSPLHF.

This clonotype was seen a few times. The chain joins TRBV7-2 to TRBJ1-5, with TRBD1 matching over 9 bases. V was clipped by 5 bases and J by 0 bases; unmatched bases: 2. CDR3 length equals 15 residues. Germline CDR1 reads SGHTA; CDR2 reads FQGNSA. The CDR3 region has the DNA TGTGCCAGCAGCCAGGACAGGGGTAGCAATCAGCCCCAGCATTTT. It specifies CASSQDRGSNQPQHF.

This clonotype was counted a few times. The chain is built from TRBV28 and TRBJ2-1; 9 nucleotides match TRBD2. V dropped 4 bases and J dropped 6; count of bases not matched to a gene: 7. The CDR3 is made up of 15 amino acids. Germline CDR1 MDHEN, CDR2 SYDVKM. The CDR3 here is CASSSTSGSLNEQFF. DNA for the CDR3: TGTGCCAGCAGTTCGACTAGCGGCTCGCTCAATGAGCAGTTCTTC.

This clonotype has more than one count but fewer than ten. The CDR3 sequence: CASSVDRSQPQHF. CDR3 DNA sequence: TGTGCCAGCAGCGTCGACAGGAGTCAGCCCCAGCATTTT. The genes are TRBV6-6 and TRBJ1-5; a possible D gene is TRBD1 (6 bases). This CDR3 comprises 13 residues. Germline CDR1 MNHNY, CDR2 SVGAGI (reference sequence). Trimming shortened V by 6 bases and J by 6 bases, and 12 bases separated the two germline ends.

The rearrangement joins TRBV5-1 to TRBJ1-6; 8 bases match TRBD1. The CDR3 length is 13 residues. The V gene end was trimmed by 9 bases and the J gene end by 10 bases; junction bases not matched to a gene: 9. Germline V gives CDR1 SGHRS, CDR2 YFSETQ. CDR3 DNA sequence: TGCGCCACCACGGACAGGGCAGGATCACCCCTCCACTTT. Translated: CATTDRAGSPLHF.

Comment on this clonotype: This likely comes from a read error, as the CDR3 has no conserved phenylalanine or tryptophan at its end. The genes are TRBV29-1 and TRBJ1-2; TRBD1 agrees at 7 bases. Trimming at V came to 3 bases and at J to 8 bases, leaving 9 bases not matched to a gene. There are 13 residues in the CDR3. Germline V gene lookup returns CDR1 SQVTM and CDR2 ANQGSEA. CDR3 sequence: CSVDRTGLGGYTL. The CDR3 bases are TGCAGCGTTGACCGGACAGGATTGGGGGGCTACACCCTC.

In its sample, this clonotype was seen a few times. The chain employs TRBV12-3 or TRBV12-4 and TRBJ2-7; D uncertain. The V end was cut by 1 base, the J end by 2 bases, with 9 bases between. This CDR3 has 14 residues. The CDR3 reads CASSLVPGTYEQYF. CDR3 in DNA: TGTGCCAGCAGTTTAGTTCCAGGAACCTACGAGCAGTACTTC.

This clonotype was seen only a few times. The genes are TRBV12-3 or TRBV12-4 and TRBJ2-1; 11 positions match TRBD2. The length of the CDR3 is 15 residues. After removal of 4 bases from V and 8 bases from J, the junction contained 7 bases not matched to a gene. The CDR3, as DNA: TGTGCCAGCAGTTCTAGCGGGAGGAACATAGATGAGCAGTTCTTC. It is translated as CASSSSGRNIDEQFF.

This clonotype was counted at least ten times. CDR3 amino acids: CASSEAPGDRGEKLFF. CDR3 bases: TGTGCCAGCAGTGAAGCGCCGGGGGACAGGGGTGAAAAACTGTTTTTT. The chain joins TRBV6-1 to TRBJ1-4, with TRBD1 matching 10 bases. Looked up from germline, CDR1 is MNHNS and CDR2 is SASEGT. This CDR3 contains 16 residues. Trimming at V came to 0 bases and at J to 7 bases, leaving 5 bases not matched to a gene.

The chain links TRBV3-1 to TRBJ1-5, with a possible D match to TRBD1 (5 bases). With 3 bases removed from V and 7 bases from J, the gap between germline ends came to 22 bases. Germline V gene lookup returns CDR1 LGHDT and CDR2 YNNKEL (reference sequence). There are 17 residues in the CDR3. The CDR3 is CASSHSGTIGHKQPQHF. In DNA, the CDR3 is TGTGCCAGCAGCCATAGCGGGACGATTGGACATAAACAGCCCCAGCATTTT.

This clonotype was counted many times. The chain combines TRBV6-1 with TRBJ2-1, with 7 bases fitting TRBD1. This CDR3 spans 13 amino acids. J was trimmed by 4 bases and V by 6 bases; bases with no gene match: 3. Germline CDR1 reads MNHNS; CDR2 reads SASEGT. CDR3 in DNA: TGTGCCAGCAGCGTGGACAGGTACAATGAGCAGTTCTTC. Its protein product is CASSVDRYNEQFF.

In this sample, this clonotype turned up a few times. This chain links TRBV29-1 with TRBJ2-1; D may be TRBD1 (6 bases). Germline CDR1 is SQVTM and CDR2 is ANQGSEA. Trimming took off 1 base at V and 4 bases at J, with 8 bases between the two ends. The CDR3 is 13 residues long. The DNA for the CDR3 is TGCAGCGTTGAAGGGCAGGGGTACAATGAGCAGTTCTTC. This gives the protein CSVEGQGYNEQFF.

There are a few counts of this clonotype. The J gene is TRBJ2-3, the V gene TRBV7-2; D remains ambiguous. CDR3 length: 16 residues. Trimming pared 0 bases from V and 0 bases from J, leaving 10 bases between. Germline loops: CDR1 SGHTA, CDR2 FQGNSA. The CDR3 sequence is CASSLAGFSSTDTQYF. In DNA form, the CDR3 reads TGTGCCAGCAGCTTAGCGGGGTTTTCTAGCACAGATACGCAGTATTTT.

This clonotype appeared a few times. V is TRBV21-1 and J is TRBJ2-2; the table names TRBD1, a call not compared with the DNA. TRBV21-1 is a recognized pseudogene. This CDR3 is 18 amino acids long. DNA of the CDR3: TGTGCCAGCAGCTCCCGGACAGGGACCCGTTCAAACACCGGGGAGCTGTTTTTT. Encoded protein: CASSSRTGTRSNTGELFF.

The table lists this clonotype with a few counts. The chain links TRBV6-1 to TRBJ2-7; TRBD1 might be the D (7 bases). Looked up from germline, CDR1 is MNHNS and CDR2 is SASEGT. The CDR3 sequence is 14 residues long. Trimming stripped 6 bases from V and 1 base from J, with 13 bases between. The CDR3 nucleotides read TGTGCCAGCAGCTTCAGGGGGGAGTCCTACGAGCAGTACTTC. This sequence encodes CASSFRGESYEQYF.

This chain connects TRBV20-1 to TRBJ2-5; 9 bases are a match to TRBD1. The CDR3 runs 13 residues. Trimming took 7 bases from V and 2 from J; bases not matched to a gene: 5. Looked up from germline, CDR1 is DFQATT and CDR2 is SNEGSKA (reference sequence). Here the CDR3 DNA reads TGCAGTGTCACCGGGACAGGGCAAGAGACCCAGTACTTC. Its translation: CSVTGTGQETQYF.

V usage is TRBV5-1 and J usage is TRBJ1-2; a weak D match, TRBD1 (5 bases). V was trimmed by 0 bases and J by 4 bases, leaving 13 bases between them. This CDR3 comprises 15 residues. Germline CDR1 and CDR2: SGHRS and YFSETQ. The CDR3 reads CASSLDRLLSYGYTF. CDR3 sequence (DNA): TGCGCCAGCAGCTTGGACAGGTTGCTGAGCTATGGCTACACCTTC.

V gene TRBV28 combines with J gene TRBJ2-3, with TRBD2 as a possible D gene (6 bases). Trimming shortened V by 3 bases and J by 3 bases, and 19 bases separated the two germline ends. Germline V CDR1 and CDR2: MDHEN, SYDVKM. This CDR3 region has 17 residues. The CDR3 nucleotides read TGTGCCAGCAGTTTGGGCTACGGGAGTGTTGAGACAGATACGCAGTATTTT. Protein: CASSLGYGSVETDTQYF.

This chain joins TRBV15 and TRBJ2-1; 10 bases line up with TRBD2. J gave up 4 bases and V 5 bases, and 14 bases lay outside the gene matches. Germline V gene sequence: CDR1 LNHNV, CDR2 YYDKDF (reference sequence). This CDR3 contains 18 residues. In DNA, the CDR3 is TGTGCCACCAGCGACCGACTAGCGGGTCCCCAGACTTACAATGAGCAGTTCTTC. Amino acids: CATSDRLAGPQTYNEQFF.